This passage covers 5 T cell receptor beta chains from one sample sequenced in a study of stem cell transplantation in POMP-related autoinflammatory disease. Some clones are missing from TCRdb's copy, which holds only in-frame ones; the method was immunoSEQ multiplex PCR. The sample lists 68,000 or so clones, just over 90% seen once, with about 0.69% in the top ten. The sequencing used CD4+ T cells from PBMCs, collected after stem cell transplantation. Source of these receptors: a human patient with POMP-related autoinflammation and immune dysregulation (PRAID). Among the T cells, some may be from the graft donor.

The chain links TRBV28 to TRBJ1-2; 8 positions match TRBD1. Trimming took 3 bases from V and 4 from J; bases not matched to a gene: 7. Germline V lookup: CDR1 MDHEN, CDR2 SYDVKM. The CDR3 length is 15 residues. This CDR3 is CASSLGRGRFYGYTF. In DNA, the CDR3 is TGTGCCAGCAGTTTGGGCAGGGGGCGCTTCTATGGCTACACCTTC.

The rearrangement joins TRBV6-5 to TRBJ2-2, with a tentative D call TRBD1 (5 bases). Deletions cut 8 bases from V and 1 base from J, with 11 bases between. CDR1 is MNHEY, CDR2 SVGAGI, per germline. This CDR3 spans 14 amino acids. The CDR3 here is CASRTRENTGELFF. Written as DNA, the CDR3 is TGTGCCAGCCGGACAAGGGAGAACACCGGGGAGCTGTTTTTT.

This chain joins TRBV5-8 and TRBJ2-2; TRBD2 matches 10 bases. J gave up 0 bases and V 4 bases, and 6 bases lay outside the gene matches. Germline V gene sequence: CDR1 SGHTS, CDR2 YDEGEE. CDR3 length: 17 amino acids. The DNA for the CDR3 is TGTGCCAGCAGCCGTGGACTAGCGGAGTCGAACACCGGGGAGCTGTTTTTT. Encoded protein: CASSRGLAESNTGELFF.

The chain has TRBV19 and TRBJ2-5; D not certain. Germline CDR1 reads LNHDA; CDR2 reads SQIVND (reference sequence). Trimming took 7 bases from V and 4 from J, leaving 16 bases between them. The CDR3 has 14 residues. The CDR3 region has the DNA TGTGCCAGTATCACGCCCCATTCGCGAGAGACCCAGTACTTC. This codes for CASITPHSRETQYF.

The V call is TRBV28, the J call TRBJ1-5, with 7 bases lining up with TRBD1. CDR3 size: 13 residues. Germline CDR1 is MDHEN and CDR2 is SYDVKM. The V segment lost 6 bases and the J segment 6 bases; nucleotides outside the gene matches: 5. CDR3 in amino acids: CASRRGRGQPQHF. CDR3 nucleotide sequence: TGTGCCAGCAGGAGGGGGCGGGGTCAGCCCCAGCATTTT.